This TCR beta chain originates from a study of identical twins. Study-level points and caveats: Out-of-frame beta sequences exhibited a weaker degree of excess twin sharing.

This CDR3 contains 15 residues. Losses at the gene ends were 4 bases for V and 5 bases for J; bases not matched to a gene: 3. Looked up from germline, CDR1 is LGHDT and CDR2 is YNNKEL (reference sequence). Template switching (which added a universal primer site) was used, and cDNA carried unique molecular identifiers. TCRdb itself ran the 5' RACE reads through MiXCR, one entry per CDR3 protein. This sample yields about 530,000 distinct CDR3 sequences, of which approximately 20% are seen a single time; around 0.47% belongs to the top ten. A note on this clonotype: The antigen is undetermined.

These data were also filed under a second study, of yellow fever vaccine responses in identical twins. That source notes: Twins' vaccine T cell responses reportedly seemed partly convergent and partly personalized.

The material sequenced was CD4+ T cells sorted from blood. The chain joins TRBV3-1 to TRBJ2-1; TRBD2 aligns across 12 bases. This receptor was obtained from a woman aged 18-29 years in good health. CDR3 residues: CASSPTSGGDNEQFF. CDR3 in DNA: TGTGCCAGCAGCCCGACTAGCGGGGGAGACAATGAGCAGTTCTTC.